The text below deals with one TCR beta chain. This entry comes from a study of identifying expanded T cells in peripheral blood. Measured with immunoSEQ multiplex PCR; TCRdb has only the in-frame clones, and not every one. This table holds about 80,000 clones, 84% found once. Germline values: CDR1 KGHSH, CDR2 LQKENI. This CDR3 has 16 amino acids. Trimming removed 3 bases at V and 6 bases at J, with 18 bases between. V and J are TRBV18 and TRBJ2-1; D remains ambiguous. The sequenced sample consisted of blood. This TCR came from a person between 18 and 69 years old in good health. CDR3 in DNA: TGTGCCAGCTCACCGAAAAAGGGCCTAGATTTCAATGAGCAGTTCTTC. Translating gives CASSPKKGLDFNEQFF.